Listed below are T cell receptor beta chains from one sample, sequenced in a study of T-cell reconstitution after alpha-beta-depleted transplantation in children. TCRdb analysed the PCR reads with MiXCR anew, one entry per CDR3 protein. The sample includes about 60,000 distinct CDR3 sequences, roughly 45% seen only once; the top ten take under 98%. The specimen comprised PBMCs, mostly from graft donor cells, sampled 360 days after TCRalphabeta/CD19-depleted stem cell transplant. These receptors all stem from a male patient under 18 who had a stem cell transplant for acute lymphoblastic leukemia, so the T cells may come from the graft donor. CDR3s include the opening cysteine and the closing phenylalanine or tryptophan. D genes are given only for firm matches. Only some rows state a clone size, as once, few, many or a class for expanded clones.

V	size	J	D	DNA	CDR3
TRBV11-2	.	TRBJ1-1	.	TGTGCCAGCAGCTTGAAGGGACAAGGGACTGAAGCTTTCTTT	CASSLKGQGTEAFF
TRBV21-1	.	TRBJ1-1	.	TGTGCCAGCAGCGCCCCGGGGACACATGGAGCTTTCTTT	CASSAPGTHGAFF
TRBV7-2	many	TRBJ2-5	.	TGTGCCAGCAGCTCCGTCGACAGGTGGAAAGAGACCCAGTACTTC	CASSSVDRWKETQYF
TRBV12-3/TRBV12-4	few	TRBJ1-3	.	TGTGCCAGCAGCCCCCGGGGTCTCTCTGGAAACACCATATATTTT	CASSPRGLSGNTIYF
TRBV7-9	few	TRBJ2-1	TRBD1	TGTGCCAGCAGCCCGGGACGGGACAGGGCTTACAATGAGCAGTTCTTC	CASSPGRDRAYNEQFF
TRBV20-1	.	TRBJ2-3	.	TGCAGTGCTACACTTCAGGCTAGCACAGATACGCAGTATTTT	CSATLQASTDTQYF
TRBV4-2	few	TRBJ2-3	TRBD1	TGTGCCAGCAGCCAAGAGCCCCGCTCGACAGGGGACGGAGATACGCAGTATTTT	CASSQEPRSTGDGDTQYF
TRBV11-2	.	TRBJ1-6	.	TGTGCCAGCAGCCTCAGGGCGGGGACCCTCCACTTT	CASSLRAGTLHF
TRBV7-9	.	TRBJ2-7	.	TGTGCCAGCAGCTTAGTGGGACCCTACGAGCAGTACTTC	CASSLVGPYEQYF
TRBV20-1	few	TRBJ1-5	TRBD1	TGCAGTGCTAGCTTAGACAGGGATGGTCAGCCCCAGCATTTT	CSASLDRDGQPQHF
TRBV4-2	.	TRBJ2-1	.	TGTGCCAGCAGCCAAGATAGACTCCGAAGCTCCTACAATGAGCAGTTCTTC	CASSQDRLRSSYNEQFF
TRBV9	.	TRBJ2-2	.	TGTGCCAGCAGCGCAGGGACGTCCACCGGGGAGCTGTTTTTT	CASSAGTSTGELFF
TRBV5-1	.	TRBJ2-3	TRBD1	TGCGCCAGCAGCTCGGGCGGGACAGGGGCGTTAGATACGCAGTATTTT	CASSSGGTGALDTQYF
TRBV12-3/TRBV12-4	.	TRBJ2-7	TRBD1	TGTGCCAGCAGTTCCAACCCCCCCGGGACAGTTTCCTACGAGCAGTACTTC	CASSSNPPGTVSYEQYF
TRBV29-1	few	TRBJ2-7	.	TGCAGCGTTGTCAGGACGGATACCTACGAGCAGTACTTC	CSVVRTDTYEQYF
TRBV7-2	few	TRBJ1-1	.	TGTGCCAGCAGCCTGACAGGTCAGAACACTGAAGCTTTCTTT	CASSLTGQNTEAFF
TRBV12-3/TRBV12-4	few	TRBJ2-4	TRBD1	TGTGCCAGCAGATCCCGGGACAGAGAAAACATTCAGTACTTC	CASRSRDRENIQYF
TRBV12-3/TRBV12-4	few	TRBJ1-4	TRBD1	TGTGCCAGCAGTTTAGGGACAGGAGTCCATCTTGGAAAACTGTTTTTT	CASSLGTGVHLGKLFF
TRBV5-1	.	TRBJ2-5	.	TGCGCCAGCAGCTCTCCGGGGAAAGAGACCCAGTACTTC	CASSSPGKETQYF
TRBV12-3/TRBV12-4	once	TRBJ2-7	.	TGTGCCAGCAGTCCCCGGAGGGCGGAGTACGAGCAGTACTTC	CASSPRRAEYEQYF
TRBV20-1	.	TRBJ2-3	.	TGCAGTGCTTTCCTAGGAGAGGACACAGATACGCAGTATTTT	CSAFLGEDTDTQYF
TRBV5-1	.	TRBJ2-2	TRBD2	TGCGCCAGCAGCTTGACGGGAGGGCCAGGTACCGGGGAGCTGTTTTTT	CASSLTGGPGTGELFF
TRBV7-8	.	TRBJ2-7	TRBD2	TGTGCCAGCAGCACAGGACTAGCGGGTTACTCCTACGAGCAGTACTTC	CASSTGLAGYSYEQYF
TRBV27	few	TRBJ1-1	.	TGTGCCAGCAGTTTTTACGGCGCTGAAGCTTTCTTT	CASSFYGAEAFF
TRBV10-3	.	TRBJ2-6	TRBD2	TGTGCCATCAGTGATGTAGCGGGGGCCTACTCTGGGGCCAACGTCCTGACTTTC	CAISDVAGAYSGANVLTF
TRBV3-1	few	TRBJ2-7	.	TGTGCCAGCAGCCAAGATACGCGGGGCTCCTACGAGCAGTACTTC	CASSQDTRGSYEQYF
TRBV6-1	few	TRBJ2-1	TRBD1	TGTGCCAGCAGACTTACCGGGACAGGGTTTAACAATGAGCAGTTCTTC	CASRLTGTGFNNEQFF
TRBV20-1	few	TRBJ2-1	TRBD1	TGCAGTGCTAGCGGACAGGGCGGCAATGAGCAGTTCTTC	CSASGQGGNEQFF
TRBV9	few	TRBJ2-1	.	TGTGCCAGCAGCGTAGCCGGATACAATGAGCAGTTCTTC	CASSVAGYNEQFF
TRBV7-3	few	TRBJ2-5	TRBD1	TGTGCCAGCAGCCCCCCACAGGGGGCATATGAGACCCAGTACTTC	CASSPPQGAYETQYF
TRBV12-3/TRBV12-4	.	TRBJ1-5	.	TGTGCCAGCAGTTTGGGAGGCAGGGATCAGCCCCAGCATTTT	CASSLGGRDQPQHF
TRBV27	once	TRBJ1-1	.	TGTGCCAGCAGTCCATGGACGGGAATGAACACTGAAGCTTTCTTT	CASSPWTGMNTEAFF
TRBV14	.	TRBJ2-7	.	TGTGCCAGCAGCCAAGAGGTTAGTGGGGCTCCGAAGCTCTACGAGCAGTACTTC	CASSQEVSGAPKLYEQYF
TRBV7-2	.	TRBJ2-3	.	TGTGCCAGCAGCCCCAACCCCAGAATAGATACGCAGTATTTT	CASSPNPRIDTQYF
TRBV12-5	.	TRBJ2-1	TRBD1	TGTGCTAGTGGTTTGGTGGGACAGCCGCCCTACAATGAGCAGTTCTTC	CASGLVGQPPYNEQFF
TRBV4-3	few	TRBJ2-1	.	TGCGCCAGCAGCCAAGTGTGGAAGAGCTCCTACAATGAGCAGTTCTTC	CASSQVWKSSYNEQFF
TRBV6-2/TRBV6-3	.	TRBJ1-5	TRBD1	TGTGCCAGCAGTTATACAGGGGGCGCGAGGAATCAGCCCCAGCATTTT	CASSYTGGARNQPQHF
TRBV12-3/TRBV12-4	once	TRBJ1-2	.	TGTGCCAGCAGTTTTTGGGGGTCCCCTGTTTATGGCTACACCTTC	CASSFWGSPVYGYTF
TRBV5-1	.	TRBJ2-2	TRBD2	TGCGCCAGCAGCTCCGGACTAGCGGGGCCCCCGGGAGACACCGGGGAGCTGTTTTTT	CASSSGLAGPPGDTGELFF
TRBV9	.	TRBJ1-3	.	TGTGCCAGCAGCGGAAACACCATATATTTT	CASSGNTIYF
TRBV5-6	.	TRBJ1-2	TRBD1	TGTGCCAGCAGGGCACAGGGGGCGAGCTATGGCTACACCTTC	CASRAQGASYGYTF
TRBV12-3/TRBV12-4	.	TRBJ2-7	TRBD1	TGTGCCAGCAGTGGCCCCGAGGGGGCTTTCCACGAGCAGTACTTC	CASSGPEGAFHEQYF
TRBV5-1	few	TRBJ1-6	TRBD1	TGCGCCAGCAGCTTGAACAGGGGACAGGGTGTTTATTCACCCCTCCACTTT	CASSLNRGQGVYSPLHF